This paragraph covers one TCR beta chain sequence. As yet, its antigen is unknown. These data are taken from a study of T cell responses to AZD1222 COVID-19 vaccine. Study outcomes and limitations: Baseline serostatus was positive in only a handful of AZD1222 recipients. Spike-specific TCR breadth and depth were elevated following two AZD1222 doses. There were vaccine-associated CD4 TCRs across spike, dominant at 160-218 and 743-854. White British people made up most donors, females outnumbered males, and clonal diversity was possibly underestimated.

J was trimmed by 7 bases and V by 4 bases; bases with no gene match: 8. Germline-derived CDR1 and CDR2 are ENHRY and SYGVKD. The CDR3 length is 14 residues. Assay used: immunoSEQ multiplex PCR; TCRdb lists only in-frame clones, some missing. The data show more than 80,000 clones, with around 90% seen just once and about a tenth held by the top ten. The chain links TRBV10-3 to TRBJ1-2; TRBD1 matches at 8 bases. The source was peripheral blood, collected on day 0 of MenACWY control vaccination. The TCR originated in an adult in good health. The CDR3 bases are TGTGCCATCAGTGCTGACAGGGGTGAGAGTGGCTACACCTTC. Encoded protein: CAISADRGESGYTF.